What follows are 23 T cell receptor beta chains derived from one specimen sequenced in a study of control samples from healthy donors and cancer patients. TCRdb's table, derived via immunoSEQ multiplex PCR, lists solely in-frame clones and lacks some. The sample contains some 130,000 clones, about 93% of which appear only once. The specimen sequenced was PBMCs. These receptors were taken from a man aged 45-60 years with head and neck cancer.

The chain uses TRBV15 and TRBJ2-5; a weak D match, TRBD2 (5 bases). Germline V gene data show CDR1 as LNHNV and CDR2 as YYDKDF (reference sequence). This CDR3 is built from 16 residues. Trimming removed 0 bases at V and 4 bases at J, with 15 bases between. The CDR3 protein is CATSREFGVASETQYF. CDR3 nucleotides: TGTGCCACCAGCAGAGAGTTCGGGGTGGCTTCAGAGACCCAGTACTTC.

The J gene is TRBJ2-3, the V gene TRBV13, with 11 bases aligning to TRBD2. CDR1 is PRHDT, CDR2 FYEKMQ, per germline (reference sequence). V lost 5 bases and J lost 6; bases outside the gene matches: 7. The CDR3 totals 15 residues. CDR3 protein: CASSPLAGGPDTQYF. CDR3 sequence (DNA): TGTGCCAGCAGCCCATTAGCGGGGGGGCCTGATACGCAGTATTTT. The full variable domain, rest sourced from reference TRBV13 and TRBJ2-3, is AAGVIQSPRHLIKEKRETATLKCYPIPRHDTVYWYQQGPGQDPQFLISFYEKMQSDKGSIPDRFSAQQFSDYHSELNMSSLELGDSALYFCASSPLAGGPDTQYFGPGTRLTVL.

The rearrangement uses TRBV5-1 and TRBJ1-1; D possibly corresponds to TRBD1 (5 bases). This CDR3 has 16 amino acids. Trimming left V 0 bases short and J 0 bases short, with 12 bases between. Germline V gene sequence: CDR1 SGHRS, CDR2 YFSETQ. The CDR3 loop is CASSLDPEGMNTEAFF. In DNA, the CDR3 is TGCGCCAGCAGCTTGGATCCGGAGGGGATGAACACTGAAGCTTTCTTT. The variable domain in full, completed from reference TRBV5-1 and TRBJ1-1, reads KAGVTQTPRYLIKTRGQQVTLSCSPISGHRSVSWYQQTPGQGLQFLFEYFSETQRNKGNFPGRFSGRQFSNSRSEMNVSTLELGDSALYLCASSLDPEGMNTEAFFGQGTRLTVV.

The V and J genes are TRBV5-1 and TRBJ1-5, with TRBD1 matching 8 bases. The CDR3 covers 14 residues. Germline V CDR1 and CDR2: SGHRS, YFSETQ. Germline trimming cut 0 bases from V and 5 bases from J; bases unmatched to any gene: 1. In DNA, the CDR3 is TGCGCCAGCAGCTTGGACAGGGGGGATCAGCCCCAGCATTTT. Translating it yields CASSLDRGDQPQHF.

The J gene is TRBJ2-2, the V gene TRBV11-2; 7 bases match TRBD1. This CDR3 comprises 17 residues. The ends lost 0 bases at V and 0 bases at J; junction bases unmatched: 4. Germline V lookup: CDR1 SGHAT, CDR2 FQNNGV. The CDR3 coding sequence is TGTGCCAGCAGCTTAGATTGGGACAGAGCGAACACCGGGGAGCTGTTTTTT. Its translation: CASSLDWDRANTGELFF.

This rearrangement joins TRBV5-1 to TRBJ1-2; D is perhaps TRBD1 (6 bases). V lost 1 base to trimming and J lost 0 bases, with 13 bases between them. CDR3 length: 16 amino acids. Germline assignment: CDR1 SGHRS and CDR2 YFSETQ. The CDR3 sequence is CASSLPRGASNYGYTF. In nucleotides, the CDR3 is TGCGCCAGCAGCTTGCCCAGGGGTGCCTCTAACTATGGCTACACCTTC.

The J gene is TRBJ2-4, the V gene TRBV25-1; D may be TRBD2 (6 bases). CDR3 length: 13 residues. V was pared by 2 bases and J by 6 bases, with 8 bases between. From germline, CDR1 is MGHDK and CDR2 SYGVNS. CDR3 nucleotide sequence: TGTGCCAGCAGTGAAGGGGGGAGAAACATTCAGTACTTC. Protein: CASSEGGRNIQYF.

V and J are TRBV7-9 and TRBJ2-3, with 8 positions matching TRBD2. Looked up from germline, CDR1 is SEHNR and CDR2 is FQNEAQ (reference sequence). The CDR3 is 14 amino acids. V trimming: 2 bases; J trimming: 4 bases; junction bases outside the gene matches: 2. The CDR3, as DNA: TGTGCCAGCAGCTTAAGACTAGCGCCAGATACGCAGTATTTT. This translates into CASSLRLAPDTQYF.

V usage is TRBV5-4 and J usage is TRBJ1-4, with 8 bases that match TRBD1. CDR3 length: 15 residues. Germline CDR1 reads SGHNT; CDR2 reads YYREEE (reference sequence). V shed 4 bases and J 8 bases; nucleotides not matched to a gene: 10. The CDR3 spells CASSTQTGANEKLFF. In DNA form, the CDR3 reads TGTGCCAGCAGCACCCAGACAGGGGCAAACGAAAAACTGTTTTTT. Complete variable domain (other parts from reference TRBV5-4 and TRBJ1-4): ETGVTQSPTHLIKTRGQQVTLRCSSQSGHNTVSWYQQALGQGPQFIFQYYREEENGRGNFPPRFSGLQFPNYSSELNVNALELDDSALYLCASSTQTGANEKLFFGSGTQLSVL.

The genes are TRBV27 and TRBJ2-3, with D maybe TRBD1 (5 bases). This CDR3 contains 13 residues. The germline CDR1 and CDR2 sequences are MNHEY and SMNVEV (reference sequence). V lost 5 bases and J 3 bases, leaving 9 bases between the germline ends. The DNA of the CDR3 is TGTGCCAGCAGTCTTGACAGTACAGATACGCAGTATTTT. Translation: CASSLDSTDTQYF.

This chain joins TRBV6-2 or TRBV6-3 and TRBJ2-3; 10 bases align to TRBD2. The ends lost 7 bases at V and 8 bases at J; junction bases unmatched: 15. Germline CDR1 MNHEY, CDR2 SVGEGT. The CDR3 covers 16 residues. Here the CDR3 reads CASTPETSGFRGTQYF. CDR3 nucleotide sequence: TGTGCCAGCACCCCGGAGACTAGCGGGTTCCGGGGTACGCAGTATTTT.

The chain joins TRBV10-3 to TRBJ2-1; D possibly corresponds to TRBD1 (5 bases). With 2 bases removed from V and 7 bases from J, the gap between germline ends came to 9 bases. Germline CDR1 ENHRY, CDR2 SYGVKD. This CDR3 region has 13 residues. The CDR3 loop is CAISEDSGNEQFF. The CDR3 bases are TGTGCCATCAGTGAGGACTCAGGGAATGAGCAGTTCTTC.

This chain joins TRBV24-1 and TRBJ2-5; 8 bases agree with TRBD2. With 1 base clipped from V and 4 bases from J, the junction kept 7 bases outside the gene matches. The CDR3 extends over 16 amino acids. CDR1 and CDR2 (germline): KGHDR, SFDVKD. The CDR3 nucleotides are TGTGCCACCAGTGATTTTGTAGCGGGGAAAGGAGAGACCCAGTACTTC. Its translation: CATSDFVAGKGETQYF.

The chain combines TRBV28 with TRBJ1-5; no clear D. With 11 bases removed from V and 0 bases from J, the gap between germline ends came to 11 bases. The CDR3 sequence is 13 residues long. CDR1 is MDHEN and CDR2 is SYDVKM in the germline V gene. The CDR3 coding sequence is TGTGCCGCGGGTATCTATAGCAATCAGCCCCAGCATTTT. This translates into CAAGIYSNQPQHF.

The chain links TRBV24-1 to TRBJ2-3; no reliable D call. CDR1 and CDR2 from the germline V gene are KGHDR and SFDVKD. CDR3 size: 13 residues. The germline V and J ends were trimmed by 3 bases and 4 bases, with 7 bases remaining between them. The CDR3 reads CATSDANSDTQYF. The CDR3 DNA reads TGTGCCACCAGTGATGCTAACTCAGATACGCAGTATTTT.

J is TRBJ1-5 and V is TRBV30, with unresolved D. V lost 2 bases and J 9 bases, leaving 20 bases between the germline ends. The CDR3 length is 15 residues. Germline CDR1 and CDR2: GTSNPN and SVGIG (reference sequence). In DNA form, the CDR3 reads TGTGCCTGGAGTCCTACCCCGGGAACCTTGCCGCCCCAGCATTTT. Translated: CAWSPTPGTLPPQHF.

The CDR3 sequence is CATRRDRQNTEAFF. DNA for the CDR3: TGTGCCACCAGACGGGACAGACAGAACACTGAAGCTTTCTTT. The V gene is TRBV27, the J gene TRBJ1-1; 7 positions agree with TRBD1. V lost 10 bases, J lost 1 base, and 9 bases stayed unmatched. The CDR3 is made up of 14 amino acids. Germline CDR1 is MNHEY and CDR2 is SMNVEV (reference sequence).

V usage is TRBV27 and J usage is TRBJ1-1; possible D gene TRBD1, 5 bases. The CDR3 loop spans 14 amino acids. Germline CDR1 reads MNHEY; CDR2 reads SMNVEV (reference sequence). V was shortened by 2 bases and J by 2 bases, with 9 bases between the two germline ends. The CDR3 is CASSLLGHNTEAFF. In DNA form, the CDR3 reads TGTGCCAGCAGTTTACTGGGGCACAACACTGAAGCTTTCTTT.

The chain recombines TRBV30 with TRBJ1-5; D might be TRBD1 (5 bases). This CDR3 contains 15 residues. Germline CDR1 reads GTSNPN; CDR2 reads SVGIG (reference sequence). The V and J ends lost 0 bases and 7 bases respectively, with 16 bases between them. CDR3 loop: CAWSVPSKGSQPQHF. DNA for the CDR3: TGTGCCTGGAGTGTACCCTCAAAGGGGAGCCAGCCCCAGCATTTT.

V usage is TRBV7-9 and J usage is TRBJ2-7; possible D gene TRBD2, 5 bases. V lost 5 bases, J lost 4 bases, and 15 bases lay in between. The CDR3 length is 14 residues. Germline loops: CDR1 SEHNR, CDR2 FQNEAQ (reference sequence). The CDR3 region is CASSPAGIGYEQYF. CDR3 in DNA: TGTGCCAGCAGCCCTGCCGGGATCGGATACGAGCAGTACTTC.

The rearrangement links TRBV18 to TRBJ2-5, with no clear D. In germline, CDR1 is KGHSH, CDR2 LQKENI. Trimming cost V 2 bases and J 5 bases, with 15 bases left between them. The CDR3 is 15 residues long. The CDR3 loop reads CASSPGIGPTETQYF. DNA for the CDR3: TGTGCCAGCTCACCAGGAATTGGCCCCACCGAGACCCAGTACTTC.

This clone was found once. This chain links TRBV7-2 with TRBJ2-3; D uncertain. The CDR3 runs to 14 residues. V was pared by 3 bases and J by 5 bases, with 12 bases between. Germline V gene data show CDR1 as SGHTA and CDR2 as FQGNSA. The chain's CDR3 is CASSLGSMRDTQYF. As DNA, the CDR3 is TGTGCCAGCAGCTTGGGTTCGATGAGAGATACGCAGTATTTT.

J is TRBJ2-3 and V is TRBV20-1, with D hard to call. There are 10 residues in the CDR3. The germline gives CDR1 DFQATT, CDR2 SNEGSKA (reference sequence). Trimming cost V 5 bases and J 2 bases, with 2 bases left between them. The CDR3 sequence: CSAYTDTQYF. The CDR3 nucleotides read TGCAGTGCTTACACAGATACGCAGTATTTT.